The 19 T cell receptor beta chains listed next were all sequenced from one sample in a study of cytomegalovirus exposure and HLA in healthy donors. PCR primers comprised 60 Vbeta and 13 Jbeta primers. The data were produced by immunoSEQ multiplex PCR, yet TCRdb's version contains in-frame clones alone and is incomplete. Of around 150,000 clones in the sample, around 83% are singletons; the top ten hold approximately 1%. Material for sequencing was PBMCs. The origin of the receptors is a girl between 2 and 10 years old in good health and CMV-seropositive.

J is TRBJ2-3 and V is TRBV27; 7 bases are a match to TRBD2. CDR1 and CDR2 (germline): MNHEY, SMNVEV (reference sequence). The CDR3 is 15 amino acids. V lost 1 base and J lost 2; bases outside the gene matches: 3. CDR3 region: CASSLLAGVTDTQYF. The CDR3 nucleotides are TGTGCCAGCAGTTTATTGGCGGGAGTCACAGATACGCAGTATTTT.

This chain joins TRBV5-6 and TRBJ2-3; 9 nucleotides line up with TRBD1. After removal of 3 bases from V and 1 base from J, the junction contained 3 bases not matched to a gene. The CDR3 spans 15 residues. CDR1 and CDR2 (germline): SGHDT, YYEEEE. The CDR3 here is CASSWTGEGTDTQYF. The CDR3 DNA sequence: TGTGCCAGCAGCTGGACAGGGGAAGGCACAGATACGCAGTATTTT.

J is TRBJ1-2 and V is TRBV9, with 8 bases lining up with TRBD1. Per germline, CDR1 SGDLS and CDR2 YYNGEE. The V and J ends lost 3 bases and 3 bases, in that order; junction bases with no gene match: 10. This CDR3 comprises 16 residues. This CDR3 reads CASSESPQGADYGYTF. CDR3 nucleotide sequence: TGTGCCAGCAGCGAGAGCCCGCAGGGGGCGGACTATGGCTACACCTTC.

The V and J genes are TRBV10-3 and TRBJ2-3; TRBD2 matches at 10 bases. Germline lookup yields CDR1 ENHRY and CDR2 SYGVKD. CDR3 length: 16 residues. V was pared by 4 bases and J by 0 bases, with 4 bases of the junction left unmatched. The chain's CDR3 is CAISGGLASSTDTQYF. CDR3 in DNA: TGTGCCATCAGTGGGGGACTAGCGTCTAGCACAGATACGCAGTATTTT.

The chain is built from TRBV19 and TRBJ2-3; no clear D gene. Trimming shortened V by 3 bases and J by 6 bases, and 13 bases separated the two germline ends. Germline loops: CDR1 LNHDA, CDR2 SQIVND (reference sequence). The CDR3 contains 14 residues. This chain's CDR3 is CASSILMGMDTQYF. The CDR3 coding sequence is TGTGCCAGTAGTATTTTAATGGGCATGGATACGCAGTATTTT.

The rearrangement uses TRBV5-1 and TRBJ1-1; no reliable D call. The V end was cut by 0 bases, the J end by 6 bases, with 9 bases between. The CDR3 runs 13 residues. Germline V lookup: CDR1 SGHRS, CDR2 YFSETQ. The CDR3, as DNA: TGCGCCAGCAGCTTGGATTTCGGGGCTGAAGCTTTCTTT. This sequence encodes CASSLDFGAEAFF.

The chain recombines TRBV10-2 with TRBJ2-7; TRBD2 might be the D (7 bases). Trimming removed 3 bases from V and 6 bases from J, with 15 bases in between. The CDR3 extends over 14 amino acids. CDR1 is WSHSY, CDR2 SAAADI, per germline. The CDR3 region has the DNA TGCGCCAGCAGTGATAGTGGGGGGGCCATCGAGCAGTACTTC. Translation gives CASSDSGGAIEQYF.

The genes are TRBV15 and TRBJ2-2; D might be TRBD2 (5 bases). The CDR3 is made up of 15 amino acids. Germline CDR1 is LNHNV and CDR2 is YYDKDF (reference sequence). V was shortened by 0 bases and J by 6 bases, with 11 bases between the two germline ends. The CDR3 loop is CATSRDSGIAGELFF. CDR3 coding DNA: TGTGCCACCAGCAGAGATTCGGGGATTGCCGGGGAGCTGTTTTTT.

This chain connects TRBV5-1 to TRBJ2-7; 7 bases line up with TRBD1. Germline-derived CDR1 and CDR2 are SGHRS and YFSETQ. This CDR3 has 14 residues. J gave up 2 bases and V 4 bases, and 6 bases lay outside the gene matches. The CDR3 region is CASSRSGQTYEQYF. Written as DNA, the CDR3 is TGCGCCAGCAGCCGGTCGGGACAGACCTACGAGCAGTACTTC.

This chain uses TRBV25-1 with TRBJ1-4; maybe TRBD1 (6 bases). The CDR3 length is 15 residues. Germline V gene lookup returns CDR1 MGHDK and CDR2 SYGVNS. Trimming pared 5 bases from V and 7 bases from J, leaving 17 bases between. The CDR3 region is CASSPFRTEGEKLFF. The CDR3 nucleotides read TGTGCCAGCAGTCCATTCAGGACAGAGGGTGAAAAACTGTTTTTT.

This clone occurred once. Relative to the germline gene, one junction end is altered; a read error may explain this. The chain employs TRBV4-1 and TRBJ2-7, with TRBD1 matching over 8 bases. The CDR3 runs to 15 residues. Germline values: CDR1 MGHRA, CDR2 YSYEKL. CDR3 protein: CASSQESGQGYGQHF. The CDR3 DNA follows: TGCGCCAGCAGCCAAGAGAGCGGACAGGGATACGGGCAGCACTTC.

The chain joins TRBV19 to TRBJ2-2; a possible D gene is TRBD2 (6 bases). Germline CDR1 reads LNHDA; CDR2 reads SQIVND (reference sequence). V lost 3 bases and J lost 1, with 15 bases in between. The CDR3 spans 17 residues. CDR3: CASSILRRGLNTGELFF. The CDR3 DNA follows: TGTGCCAGTAGTATTTTGCGGCGGGGATTGAACACCGGGGAGCTGTTTTTT.

The chain couples TRBV6-5 to TRBJ2-1; D gene unclear. Between the trimmed V and J ends, which lost 0 bases and 4 bases, there was a span of 7 bases. In germline, CDR1 is MNHEY, CDR2 SVGAGI. The length of the CDR3 is 14 residues. This CDR3 reads CASSYSGQYNEQFF. CDR3 in DNA: TGTGCCAGCAGTTACTCGGGCCAGTACAATGAGCAGTTCTTC.

This clone has only a few counts. The rearrangement uses TRBV5-4 and TRBJ2-7, with TRBD1 matching 9 bases. This CDR3 region has 14 residues. V shed 3 bases and J 5 bases; nucleotides not matched to a gene: 6. From germline, CDR1 is SGHNT and CDR2 YYREEE (reference sequence). The DNA of the CDR3 is TGTGCCAGCAGCTCGGACAGGGGCGACGACGAGCAGTACTTC. It encodes CASSSDRGDDEQYF.

This chain joins TRBV7-9 and TRBJ1-1, with 7 bases fitting TRBD1. The CDR3 runs 15 residues. V dropped 4 bases and J dropped 5; count of bases not matched to a gene: 10. Germline CDR1 reads SEHNR; CDR2 reads FQNEAQ (reference sequence). CDR3 bases: TGTGCCAGCAGCTACACCAGGGGGGCCAGGACTGAAGCTTTCTTT. Protein product: CASSYTRGARTEAFF.

This clone showed up just a few times. This chain connects TRBV6-6 to TRBJ2-1, with 10 nucleotides matching TRBD2. J lost 7 bases, V lost 4 bases, and 7 bases had no gene match. Germline V CDR1 and CDR2: MNHNY, SVGAGI (reference sequence). The CDR3 extends over 15 amino acids. CDR3 in amino acids: CASSSASGSKNEQFF. The CDR3 nucleotides read TGTGCCAGCAGTTCAGCTAGCGGGAGTAAAAATGAGCAGTTCTTC.

The V gene is TRBV5-1, the J gene TRBJ2-3, with D hard to call. CDR3 length: 12 residues. V lost 5 bases, J lost 3 bases, and 7 bases lay in between. The germline V gene encodes CDR1 SGHRS and CDR2 YFSETQ. The CDR3 DNA is TGCGCCAGCAGATCTATGACAGATACGCAGTATTTT. Translation: CASRSMTDTQYF.

The rearrangement uses TRBV7-2 and TRBJ2-5; D is possibly TRBD2 (6 bases). The CDR3 covers 13 residues. V lost 8 bases and J 7 bases, leaving 17 bases between the germline ends. CDR1 is SGHTA and CDR2 is FQGNSA in the germline V gene. CDR3 DNA: TGTGCCAGCGGGTCGGCCCTCGGGGGGACCCAGTACTTC. Protein: CASGSALGGTQYF. The variable domain in full, with the rest retrieved from reference TRBV7-2 and TRBJ2-5, is GAGVSQSPSNKVTEKGKDVELRCDPISGHTALYWYRQSLGQGLEFLIYFQGNSAPDKSGLPSDRFSAERTGGSVSTLTIQRTQQEDSAVYLCASGSALGGTQYFGPGTRLLVL.

V is TRBV5-1 and J is TRBJ1-2; TRBD1 matches at 8 bases. With V trimmed by 2 bases and J by 8 bases, 5 bases remained unmatched. Per germline, CDR1 SGHRS and CDR2 YFSETQ. The CDR3 runs 13 residues. The DNA for the CDR3 is TGCGCCAGCAGCTTACCCACAGGGGGGGGCTACACCTTC. Protein sequence: CASSLPTGGGYTF.